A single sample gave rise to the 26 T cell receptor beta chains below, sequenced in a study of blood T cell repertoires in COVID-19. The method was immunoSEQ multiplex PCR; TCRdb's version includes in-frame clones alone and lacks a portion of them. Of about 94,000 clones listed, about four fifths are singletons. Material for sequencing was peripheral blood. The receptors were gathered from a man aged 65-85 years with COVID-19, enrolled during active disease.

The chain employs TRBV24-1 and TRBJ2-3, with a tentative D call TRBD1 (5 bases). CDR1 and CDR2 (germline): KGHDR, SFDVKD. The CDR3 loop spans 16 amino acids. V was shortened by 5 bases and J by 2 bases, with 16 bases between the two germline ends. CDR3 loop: CATSGGRGYYTDTQYF. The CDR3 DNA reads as TGTGCCACCAGTGGGGGAAGGGGCTATTACACAGATACGCAGTATTTT.

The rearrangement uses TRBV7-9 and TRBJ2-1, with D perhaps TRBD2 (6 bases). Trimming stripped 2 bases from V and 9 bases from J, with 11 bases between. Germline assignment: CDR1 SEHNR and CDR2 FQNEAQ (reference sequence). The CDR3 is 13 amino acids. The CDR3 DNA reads TGTGCCAGCAGCTTAACGGGGGAAGGTGAGCAGTTCTTC. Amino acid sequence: CASSLTGEGEQFF.

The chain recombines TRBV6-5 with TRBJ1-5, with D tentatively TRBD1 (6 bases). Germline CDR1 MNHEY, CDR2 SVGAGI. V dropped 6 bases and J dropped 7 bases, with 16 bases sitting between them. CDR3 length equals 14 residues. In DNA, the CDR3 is TGTGCCAGCAGGACTGGGACAACCAGGCAGCCCCAGCATTTT. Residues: CASRTGTTRQPQHF.

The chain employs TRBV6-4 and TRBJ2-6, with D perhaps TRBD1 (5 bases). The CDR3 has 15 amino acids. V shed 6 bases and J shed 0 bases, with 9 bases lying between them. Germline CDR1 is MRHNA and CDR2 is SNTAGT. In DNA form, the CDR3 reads TGTGCCAGCAGGGCAGGGTCCTCTGGGGCCAACGTCCTGACTTTC. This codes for CASRAGSSGANVLTF.

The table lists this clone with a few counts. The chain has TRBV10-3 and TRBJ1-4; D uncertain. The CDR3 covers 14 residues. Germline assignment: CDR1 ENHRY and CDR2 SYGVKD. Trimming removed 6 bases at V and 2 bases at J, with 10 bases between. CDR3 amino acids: CAISKVGTNEKLFF. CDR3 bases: TGTGCCATCAGCAAGGTCGGGACTAATGAAAAACTGTTTTTT.

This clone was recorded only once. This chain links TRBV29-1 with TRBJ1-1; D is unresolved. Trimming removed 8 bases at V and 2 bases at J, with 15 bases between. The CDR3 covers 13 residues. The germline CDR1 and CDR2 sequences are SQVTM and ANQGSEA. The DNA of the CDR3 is TGCAGCACGAAAGGAGTTATTAACACTGAAGCTTTCTTT. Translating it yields CSTKGVINTEAFF.

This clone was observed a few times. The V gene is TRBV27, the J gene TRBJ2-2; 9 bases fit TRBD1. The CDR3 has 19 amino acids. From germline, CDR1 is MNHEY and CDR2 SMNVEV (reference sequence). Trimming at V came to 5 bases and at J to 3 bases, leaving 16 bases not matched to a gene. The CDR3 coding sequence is TGTGCCAGCAGTCCGAGACCCGGGACAGGGAGAATGGACACCGGGGAGCTGTTTTTT. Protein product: CASSPRPGTGRMDTGELFF.

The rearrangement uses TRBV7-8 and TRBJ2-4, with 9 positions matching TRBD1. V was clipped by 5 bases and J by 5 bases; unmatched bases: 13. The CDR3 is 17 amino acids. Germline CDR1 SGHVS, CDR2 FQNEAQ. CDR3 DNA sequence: TGTGCCAGCAGCCCCCCCGGGACAGGGTTTGGGCAAAACATTCAGTACTTC. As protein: CASSPPGTGFGQNIQYF.

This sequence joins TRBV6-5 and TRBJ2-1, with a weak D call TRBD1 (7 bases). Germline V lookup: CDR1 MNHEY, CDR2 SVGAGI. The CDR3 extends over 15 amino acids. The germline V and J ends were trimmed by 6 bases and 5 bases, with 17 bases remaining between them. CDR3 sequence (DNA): TGTGCCAGCAGCACGGAGGGACAGACCAACAATGAGCAGTTCTTC. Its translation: CASSTEGQTNNEQFF.

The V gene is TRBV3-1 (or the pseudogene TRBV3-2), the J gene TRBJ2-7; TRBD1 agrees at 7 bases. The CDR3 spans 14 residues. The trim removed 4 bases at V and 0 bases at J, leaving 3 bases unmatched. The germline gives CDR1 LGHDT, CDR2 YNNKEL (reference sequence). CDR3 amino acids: CASSRDSLSYEQYF. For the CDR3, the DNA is TGTGCCAGCAGCCGGGACAGCCTCTCCTACGAGCAGTACTTC.

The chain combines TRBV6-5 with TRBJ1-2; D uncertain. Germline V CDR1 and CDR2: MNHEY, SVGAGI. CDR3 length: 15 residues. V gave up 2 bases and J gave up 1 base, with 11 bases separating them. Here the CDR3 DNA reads TGTGCCAGCAGTTACAGGCAGGAATTTAACTATGGCTACACCTTC. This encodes CASSYRQEFNYGYTF.

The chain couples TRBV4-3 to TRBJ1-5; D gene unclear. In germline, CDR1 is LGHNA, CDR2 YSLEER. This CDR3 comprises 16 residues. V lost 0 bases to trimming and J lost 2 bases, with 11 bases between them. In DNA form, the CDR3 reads TGCGCCAGCAGCCAAGATTTCGGGGTGGGCAATCAGCCCCAGCATTTT. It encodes CASSQDFGVGNQPQHF.

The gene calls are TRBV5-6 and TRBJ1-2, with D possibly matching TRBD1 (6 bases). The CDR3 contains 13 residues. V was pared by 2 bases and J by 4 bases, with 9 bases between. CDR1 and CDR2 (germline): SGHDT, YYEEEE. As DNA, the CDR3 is TGTGCCAGCAGCTTACAGGGATTCTATGGCTACACCTTC. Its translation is CASSLQGFYGYTF.

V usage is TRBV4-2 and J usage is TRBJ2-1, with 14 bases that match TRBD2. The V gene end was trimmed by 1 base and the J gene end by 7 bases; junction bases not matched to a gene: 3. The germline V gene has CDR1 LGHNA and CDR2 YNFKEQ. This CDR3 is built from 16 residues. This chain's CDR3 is CASSQGGTSGSNEQFF. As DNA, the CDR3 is TGTGCCAGCAGCCAAGGGGGGACTAGCGGGAGTAATGAGCAGTTCTTC.

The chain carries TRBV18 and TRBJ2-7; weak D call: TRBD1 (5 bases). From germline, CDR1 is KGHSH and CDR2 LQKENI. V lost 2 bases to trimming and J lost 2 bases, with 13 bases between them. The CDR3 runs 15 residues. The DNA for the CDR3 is TGTGCCAGCTCACCAGACAGAACGGGTACCTACGAGCAGTACTTC. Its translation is CASSPDRTGTYEQYF.

CDR3 in DNA: TGTGCCAGCAGCTTGGGAGATAACCTCCACACCATATATTTT. Amino acids: CASSLGDNLHTIYF. V gene TRBV5-5 combines with J gene TRBJ1-3; D not certain. V lost 0 bases, J lost 8 bases, and 12 bases lay in between. Germline-derived CDR1 and CDR2 are SGHKS and YYEKEE (reference sequence). This CDR3 region has 14 residues.

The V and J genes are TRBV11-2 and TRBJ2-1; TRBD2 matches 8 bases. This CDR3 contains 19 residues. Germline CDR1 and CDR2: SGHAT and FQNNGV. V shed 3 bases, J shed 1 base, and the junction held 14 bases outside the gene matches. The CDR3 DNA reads TGTGCCAGCAGCTTTCGGGGGTTAGCGGGAAGAGGTTCCTACAATGAGCAGTTCTTC. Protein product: CASSFRGLAGRGSYNEQFF. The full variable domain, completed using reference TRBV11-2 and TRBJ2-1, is EAGVAQSPRYKIIEKRQSVAFWCNPISGHATLYWYQQILGQGPKLLIQFQNNGVVDDSQLPKDRFSAERLKGVDSTLKIQPAKLEDSAVYLCASSFRGLAGRGSYNEQFFGPGTRLTVL.

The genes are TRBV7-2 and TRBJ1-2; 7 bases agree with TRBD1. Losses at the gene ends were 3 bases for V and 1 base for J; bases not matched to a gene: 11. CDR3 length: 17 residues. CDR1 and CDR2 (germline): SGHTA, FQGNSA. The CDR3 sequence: CASSFGGQQDYNYGYTF. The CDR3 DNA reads TGTGCCAGCAGCTTCGGGGGACAGCAAGACTATAACTATGGCTACACCTTC. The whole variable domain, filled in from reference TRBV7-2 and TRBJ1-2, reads GAGVSQSPSNKVTEKGKDVELRCDPISGHTALYWYRQSLGQGLEFLIYFQGNSAPDKSGLPSDRFSAERTGGSVSTLTIQRTQQEDSAVYLCASSFGGQQDYNYGYTFGSGTRLTVV.

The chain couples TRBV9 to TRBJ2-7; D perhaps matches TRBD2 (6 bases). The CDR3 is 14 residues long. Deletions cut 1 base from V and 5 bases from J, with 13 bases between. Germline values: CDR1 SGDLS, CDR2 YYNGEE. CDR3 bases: TGTGCCAGCAGCGTACTAGTGGGGGGAGACGAGCAGTACTTC. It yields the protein CASSVLVGGDEQYF.

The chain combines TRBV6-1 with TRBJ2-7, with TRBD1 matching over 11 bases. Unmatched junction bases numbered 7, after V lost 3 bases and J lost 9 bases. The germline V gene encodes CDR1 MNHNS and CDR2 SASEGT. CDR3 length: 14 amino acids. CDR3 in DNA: TGTGCCAGCAGTGACGGGGGACAGGGGGAGTGGCAGTACTTC. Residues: CASSDGGQGEWQYF.

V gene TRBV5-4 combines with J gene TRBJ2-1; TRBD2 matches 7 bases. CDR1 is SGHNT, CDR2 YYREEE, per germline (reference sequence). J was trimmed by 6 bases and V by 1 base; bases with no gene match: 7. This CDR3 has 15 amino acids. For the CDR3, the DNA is TGTGCCAGCAGCTTGCCCATGGGGGGGAGCAATGAGCAGTTCTTC. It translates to CASSLPMGGSNEQFF.

The CDR3 spells CASSLAMGLAYEQYF. DNA of the CDR3: TGCGCCAGCAGCCTTGCGATGGGCCTAGCGTACGAGCAGTACTTC. The rearrangement joins TRBV5-1 to TRBJ2-7, with D maybe TRBD2 (6 bases). Trimming took off 4 bases at V and 4 bases at J, with 18 bases between the two ends. Germline V CDR1 and CDR2: SGHRS, YFSETQ. The CDR3 contains 15 residues.

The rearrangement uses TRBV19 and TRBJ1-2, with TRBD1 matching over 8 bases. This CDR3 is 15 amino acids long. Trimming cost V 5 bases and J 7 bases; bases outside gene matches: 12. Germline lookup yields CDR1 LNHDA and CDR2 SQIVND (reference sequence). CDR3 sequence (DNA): TGTGCCAGTAGTGTCACAGGGGGGCCCGTAGGTGGCTACACCTTC. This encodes CASSVTGGPVGGYTF.

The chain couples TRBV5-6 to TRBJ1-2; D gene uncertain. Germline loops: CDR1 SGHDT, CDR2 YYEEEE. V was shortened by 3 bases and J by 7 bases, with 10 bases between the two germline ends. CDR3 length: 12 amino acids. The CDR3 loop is CASSWTSGGYTF. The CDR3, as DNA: TGTGCCAGCAGCTGGACTTCGGGTGGCTACACCTTC. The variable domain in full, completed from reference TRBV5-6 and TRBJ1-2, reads DAGVTQSPTHLIKTRGQQVTLRCSPKSGHDTVSWYQQALGQGPQFIFQYYEEEERQRGNFPDRFSGHQFPNYSSELNVNALLLGDSALYLCASSWTSGGYTFGSGTRLTVV.

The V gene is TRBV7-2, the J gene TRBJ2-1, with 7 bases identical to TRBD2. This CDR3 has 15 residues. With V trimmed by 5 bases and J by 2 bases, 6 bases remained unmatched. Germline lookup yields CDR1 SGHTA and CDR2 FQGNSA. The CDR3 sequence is CASSKRGGTYNEQFF. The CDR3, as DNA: TGTGCCAGCAGCAAAAGGGGAGGGACCTACAATGAGCAGTTCTTC.

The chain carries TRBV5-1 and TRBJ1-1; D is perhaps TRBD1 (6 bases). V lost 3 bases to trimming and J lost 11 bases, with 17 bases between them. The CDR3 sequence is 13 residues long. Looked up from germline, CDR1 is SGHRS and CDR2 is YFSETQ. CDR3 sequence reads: CASSSQASGDAFF. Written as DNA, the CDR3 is TGCGCCAGCAGCTCCCAGGCTTCAGGGGATGCTTTCTTT.